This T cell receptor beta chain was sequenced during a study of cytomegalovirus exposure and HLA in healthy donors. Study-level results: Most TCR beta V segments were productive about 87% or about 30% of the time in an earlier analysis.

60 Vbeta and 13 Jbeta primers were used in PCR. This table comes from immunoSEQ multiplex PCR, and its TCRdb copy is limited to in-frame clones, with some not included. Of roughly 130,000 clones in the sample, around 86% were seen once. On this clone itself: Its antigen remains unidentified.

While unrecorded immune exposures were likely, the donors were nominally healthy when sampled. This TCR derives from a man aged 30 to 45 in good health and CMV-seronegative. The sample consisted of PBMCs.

This CDR3 is CASSGTSGGADTQYF. The CDR3, as DNA: TGTGCCAGCAGTGGGACTAGCGGGGGGGCAGATACGCAGTATTTT. The chain uses TRBV6-1 and TRBJ2-3; 15 bases map to TRBD2. The germline gives CDR1 MNHNS, CDR2 SASEGT. The length of the CDR3 is 15 residues. J lost 4 bases, V lost 4 bases, and 0 bases had no gene match.